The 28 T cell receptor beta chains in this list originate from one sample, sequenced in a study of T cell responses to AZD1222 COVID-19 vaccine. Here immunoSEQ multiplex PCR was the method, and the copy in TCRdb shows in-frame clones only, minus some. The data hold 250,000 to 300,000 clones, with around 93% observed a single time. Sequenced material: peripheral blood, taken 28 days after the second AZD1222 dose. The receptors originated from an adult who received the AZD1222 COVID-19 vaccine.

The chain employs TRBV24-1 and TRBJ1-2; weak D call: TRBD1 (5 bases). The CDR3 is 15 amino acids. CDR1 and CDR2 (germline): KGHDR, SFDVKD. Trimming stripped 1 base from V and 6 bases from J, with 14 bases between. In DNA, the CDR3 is TGTGCCACCAGTGATTTTGGTGCAGGGCCGGATGGCTACACCTTC. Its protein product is CATSDFGAGPDGYTF.

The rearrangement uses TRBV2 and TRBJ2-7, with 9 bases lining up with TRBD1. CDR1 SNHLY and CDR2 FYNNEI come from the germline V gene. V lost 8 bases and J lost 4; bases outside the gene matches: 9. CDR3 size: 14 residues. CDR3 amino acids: CASGGTGTPYEQYF. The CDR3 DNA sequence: TGTGCCAGCGGGGGGACAGGGACTCCGTACGAGCAGTACTTC.

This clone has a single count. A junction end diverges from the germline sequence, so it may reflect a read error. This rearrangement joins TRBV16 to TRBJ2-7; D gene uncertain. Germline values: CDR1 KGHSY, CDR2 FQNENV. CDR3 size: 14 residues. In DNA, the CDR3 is TGTGCCAGCAGCCAATCGGGGATAGCCGAAGTTGGAAACTTC. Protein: CASSQSGIAEVGNF.

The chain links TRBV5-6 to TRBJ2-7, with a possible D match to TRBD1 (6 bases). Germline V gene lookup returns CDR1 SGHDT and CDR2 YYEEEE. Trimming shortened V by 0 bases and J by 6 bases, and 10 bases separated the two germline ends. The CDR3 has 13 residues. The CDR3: CASSLGGPLEQYF. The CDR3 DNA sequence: TGTGCCAGCAGCTTGGGGGGGCCCCTCGAGCAGTACTTC.

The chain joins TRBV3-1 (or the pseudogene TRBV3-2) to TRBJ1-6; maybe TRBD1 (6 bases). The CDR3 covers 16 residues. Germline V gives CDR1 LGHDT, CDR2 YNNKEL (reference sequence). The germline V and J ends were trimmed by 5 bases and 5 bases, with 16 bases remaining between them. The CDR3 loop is CASSVETGAHNSPLHF. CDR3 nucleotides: TGTGCCAGCAGCGTAGAGACAGGCGCCCATAATTCACCCCTCCACTTT.

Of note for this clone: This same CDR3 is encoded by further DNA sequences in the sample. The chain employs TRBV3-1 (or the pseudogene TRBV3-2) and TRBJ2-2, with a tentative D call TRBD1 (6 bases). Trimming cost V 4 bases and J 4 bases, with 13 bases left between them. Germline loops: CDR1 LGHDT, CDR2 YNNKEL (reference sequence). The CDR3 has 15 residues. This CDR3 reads CASSPGQRGTGELFF. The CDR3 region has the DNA TGTGCCAGCAGCCCTGGACAGCGAGGCACCGGGGAGCTGTTTTTT.

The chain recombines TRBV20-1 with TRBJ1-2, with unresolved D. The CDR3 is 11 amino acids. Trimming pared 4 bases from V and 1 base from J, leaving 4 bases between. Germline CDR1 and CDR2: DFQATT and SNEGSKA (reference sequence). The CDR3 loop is CSATSNYGYTF. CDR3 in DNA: TGCAGTGCTACCAGTAACTATGGCTACACCTTC.

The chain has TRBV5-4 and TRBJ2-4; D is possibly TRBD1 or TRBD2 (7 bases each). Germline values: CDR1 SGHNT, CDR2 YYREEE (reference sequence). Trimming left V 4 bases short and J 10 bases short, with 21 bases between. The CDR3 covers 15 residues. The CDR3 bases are TGTGCCAGCAGCCTGGGACAAGGGCAGGGGGGGATTCAGTACTTC. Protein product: CASSLGQGQGGIQYF. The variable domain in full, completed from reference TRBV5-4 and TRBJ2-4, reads ETGVTQSPTHLIKTRGQQVTLRCSSQSGHNTVSWYQQALGQGPQFIFQYYREEENGRGNFPPRFSGLQFPNYSSELNVNALELDDSALYLCASSLGQGQGGIQYFGAGTRLSVL.

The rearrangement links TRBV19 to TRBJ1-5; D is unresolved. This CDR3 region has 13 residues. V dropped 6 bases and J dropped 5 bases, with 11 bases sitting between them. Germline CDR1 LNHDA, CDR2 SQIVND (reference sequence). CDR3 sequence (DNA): TGTGCCAGTAGAAGGGAAGTAGATCAGCCCCAGCATTTT. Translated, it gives CASRREVDQPQHF.

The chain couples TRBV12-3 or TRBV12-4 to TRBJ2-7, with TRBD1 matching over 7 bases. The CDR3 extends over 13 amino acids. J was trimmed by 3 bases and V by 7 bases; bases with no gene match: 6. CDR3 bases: TGTGCCAGCACCCCGACAGGGAACTACGAGCAGTACTTC. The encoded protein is CASTPTGNYEQYF.

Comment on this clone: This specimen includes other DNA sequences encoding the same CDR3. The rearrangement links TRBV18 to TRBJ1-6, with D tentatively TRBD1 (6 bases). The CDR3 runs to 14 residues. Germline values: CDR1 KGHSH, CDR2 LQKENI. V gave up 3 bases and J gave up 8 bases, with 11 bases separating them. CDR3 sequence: CASSPGGGDSPLHF. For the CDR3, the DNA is TGTGCCAGCTCACCGGGGGGCGGGGATTCACCCCTCCACTTT.

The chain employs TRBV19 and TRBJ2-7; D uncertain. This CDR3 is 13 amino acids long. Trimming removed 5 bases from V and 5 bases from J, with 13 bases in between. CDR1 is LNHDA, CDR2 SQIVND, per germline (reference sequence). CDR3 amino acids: CASSPTLPDEQYF. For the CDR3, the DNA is TGTGCCAGTAGTCCGACCCTTCCCGACGAGCAGTACTTC.

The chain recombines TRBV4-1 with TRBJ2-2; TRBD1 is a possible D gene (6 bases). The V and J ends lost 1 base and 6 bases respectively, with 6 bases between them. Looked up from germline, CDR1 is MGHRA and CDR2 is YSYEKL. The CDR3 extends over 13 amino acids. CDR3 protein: CASSQAGAGELFF. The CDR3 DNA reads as TGCGCCAGCAGCCAAGCAGGGGCCGGGGAGCTGTTTTTT.

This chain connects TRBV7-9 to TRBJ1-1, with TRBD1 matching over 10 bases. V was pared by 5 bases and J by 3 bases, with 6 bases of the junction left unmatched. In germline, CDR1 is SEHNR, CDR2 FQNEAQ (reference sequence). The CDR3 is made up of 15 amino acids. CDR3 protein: CASSNPGQGHTEAFF. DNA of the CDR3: TGTGCCAGCAGCAACCCGGGACAGGGGCACACTGAAGCTTTCTTT.

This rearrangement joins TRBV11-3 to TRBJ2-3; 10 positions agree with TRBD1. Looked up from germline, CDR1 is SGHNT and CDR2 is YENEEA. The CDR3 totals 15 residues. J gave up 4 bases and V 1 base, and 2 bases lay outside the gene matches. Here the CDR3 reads CASSLGQGAADTQYF. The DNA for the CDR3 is TGTGCCAGCAGCTTAGGACAGGGGGCCGCAGATACGCAGTATTTT.

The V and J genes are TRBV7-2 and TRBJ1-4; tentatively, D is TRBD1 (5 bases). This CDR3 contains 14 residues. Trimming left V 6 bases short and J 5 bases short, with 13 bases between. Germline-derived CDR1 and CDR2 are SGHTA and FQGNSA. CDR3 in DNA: TGTGCCAGCAGTCGCGGGCAGGGAAATGAAAAACTGTTTTTT. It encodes CASSRGQGNEKLFF.

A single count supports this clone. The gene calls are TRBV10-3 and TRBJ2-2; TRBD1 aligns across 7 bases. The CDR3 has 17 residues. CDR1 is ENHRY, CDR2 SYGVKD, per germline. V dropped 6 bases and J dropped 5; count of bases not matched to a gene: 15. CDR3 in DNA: TGTGCCATCAGATCGGGACAGCAACTCATTACAACCGGGGAGCTGTTTTTT. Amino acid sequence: CAIRSGQQLITTGELFF.

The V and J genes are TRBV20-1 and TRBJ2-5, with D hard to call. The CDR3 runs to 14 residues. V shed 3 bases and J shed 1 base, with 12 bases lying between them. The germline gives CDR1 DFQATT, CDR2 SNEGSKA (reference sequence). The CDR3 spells CSASLARTQETQYF. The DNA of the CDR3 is TGCAGTGCTAGTTTGGCTAGGACCCAAGAGACCCAGTACTTC.

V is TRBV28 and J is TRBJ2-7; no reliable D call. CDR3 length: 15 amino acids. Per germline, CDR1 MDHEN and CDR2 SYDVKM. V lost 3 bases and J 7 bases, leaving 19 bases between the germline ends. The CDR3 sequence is CASSFGPRLRDEQYF. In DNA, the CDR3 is TGTGCCAGCAGTTTCGGTCCTCGGCTCCGTGATGAGCAGTACTTC.

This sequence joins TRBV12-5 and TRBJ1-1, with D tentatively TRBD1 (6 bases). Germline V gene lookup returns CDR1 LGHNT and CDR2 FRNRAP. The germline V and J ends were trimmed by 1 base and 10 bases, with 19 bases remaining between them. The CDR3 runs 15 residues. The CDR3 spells CASGLAPDSSEGAFF. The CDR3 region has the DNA TGTGCTAGTGGTTTGGCACCGGACAGTTCCGAGGGAGCTTTCTTT. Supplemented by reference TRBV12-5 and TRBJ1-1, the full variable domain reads DARVTQTPRHKVTEMGQEVTMRCQPILGHNTVFWYRQTMMQGLELLAYFRNRAPLDDSGMPKDRFSAEMPDATLATLKIQPSEPRDSAVYFCASGLAPDSSEGAFFGQGTRLTVV.

The CDR3 coding sequence is TGTGCCAGCAGTGGGGACCCGAGCTCTGGAAACACCATATATTTT. The encoded protein is CASSGDPSSGNTIYF. This chain joins TRBV9 and TRBJ1-3, with a tentative D call TRBD1 (5 bases). The V gene lost 5 bases and the J gene lost 0 bases, with 12 bases spanning the gap. Per germline, CDR1 SGDLS and CDR2 YYNGEE. The CDR3 has 15 amino acids.

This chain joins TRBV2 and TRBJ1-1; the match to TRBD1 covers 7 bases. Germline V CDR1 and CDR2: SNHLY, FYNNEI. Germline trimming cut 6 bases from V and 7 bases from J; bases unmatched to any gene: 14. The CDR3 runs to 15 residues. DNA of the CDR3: TGTGCCAGCAGCTTCACAGATTGGGACAGTGGTGAAGCTTTCTTT. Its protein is CASSFTDWDSGEAFF.

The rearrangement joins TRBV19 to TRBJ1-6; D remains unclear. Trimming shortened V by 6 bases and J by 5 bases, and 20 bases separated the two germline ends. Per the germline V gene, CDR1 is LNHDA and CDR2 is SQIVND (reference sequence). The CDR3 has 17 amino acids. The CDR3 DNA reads TGTGCCAGTAGATCGCCATTGTTGGGGTCGGATAATTCACCCCTCCACTTT. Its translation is CASRSPLLGSDNSPLHF.

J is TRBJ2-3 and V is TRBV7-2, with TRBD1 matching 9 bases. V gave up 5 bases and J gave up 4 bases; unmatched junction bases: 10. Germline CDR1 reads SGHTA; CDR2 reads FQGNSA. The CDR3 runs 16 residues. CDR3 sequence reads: CASSIDRGGGSDTQYF. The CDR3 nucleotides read TGTGCCAGCAGCATTGACAGGGGGGGAGGATCAGATACGCAGTATTTT. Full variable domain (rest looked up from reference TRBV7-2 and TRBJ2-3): GAGVSQSPSNKVTEKGKDVELRCDPISGHTALYWYRQSLGQGLEFLIYFQGNSAPDKSGLPSDRFSAERTGGSVSTLTIQRTQQEDSAVYLCASSIDRGGGSDTQYFGPGTRLTVL.

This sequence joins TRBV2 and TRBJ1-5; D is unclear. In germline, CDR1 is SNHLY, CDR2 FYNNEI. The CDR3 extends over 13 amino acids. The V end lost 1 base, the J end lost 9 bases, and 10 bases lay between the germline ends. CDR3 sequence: CASSEGVERPQHF. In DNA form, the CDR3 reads TGTGCCAGCAGTGAAGGGGTGGAGAGGCCCCAGCATTTT. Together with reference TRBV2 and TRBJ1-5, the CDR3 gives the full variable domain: EPEVTQTPSHQVTQMGQEVILRCVPISNHLYFYWYRQILGQKVEFLVSFYNNEISEKSEIFDDQFSVERPDGSNFTLKIRSTKLEDSAMYFCASSEGVERPQHFGDGTRLSIL.

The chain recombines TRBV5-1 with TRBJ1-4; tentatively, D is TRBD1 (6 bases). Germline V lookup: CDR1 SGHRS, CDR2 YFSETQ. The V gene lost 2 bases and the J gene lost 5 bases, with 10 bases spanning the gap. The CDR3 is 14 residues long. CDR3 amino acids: CASSFRGLNEKLFF. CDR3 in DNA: TGCGCCAGCAGCTTCAGGGGTTTGAATGAAAAACTGTTTTTT.

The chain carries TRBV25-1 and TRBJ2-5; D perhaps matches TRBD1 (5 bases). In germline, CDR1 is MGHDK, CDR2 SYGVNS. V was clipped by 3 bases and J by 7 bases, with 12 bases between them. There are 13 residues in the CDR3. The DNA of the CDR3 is TGTGCCAGCAGTGATCTGGGGCGCGGGACCCAGTACTTC. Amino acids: CASSDLGRGTQYF.

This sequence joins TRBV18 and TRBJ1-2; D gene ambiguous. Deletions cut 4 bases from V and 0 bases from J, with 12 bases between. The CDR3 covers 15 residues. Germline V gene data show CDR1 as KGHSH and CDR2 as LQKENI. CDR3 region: CASSLNQETNYGYTF. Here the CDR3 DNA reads TGTGCCAGCTCACTAAACCAGGAGACTAACTATGGCTACACCTTC.